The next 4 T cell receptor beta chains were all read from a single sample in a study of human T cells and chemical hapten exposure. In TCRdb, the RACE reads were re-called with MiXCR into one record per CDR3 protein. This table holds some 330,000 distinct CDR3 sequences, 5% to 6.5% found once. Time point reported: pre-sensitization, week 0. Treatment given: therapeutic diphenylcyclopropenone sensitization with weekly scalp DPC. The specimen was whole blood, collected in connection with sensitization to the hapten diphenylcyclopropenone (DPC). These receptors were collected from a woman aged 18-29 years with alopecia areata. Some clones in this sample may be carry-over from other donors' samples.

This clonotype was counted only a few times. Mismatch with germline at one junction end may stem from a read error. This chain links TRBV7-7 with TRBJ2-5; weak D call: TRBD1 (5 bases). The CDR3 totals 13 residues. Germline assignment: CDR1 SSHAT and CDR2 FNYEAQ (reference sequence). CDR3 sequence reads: CASSRQSKETQYF. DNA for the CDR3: TGTGCTAGCAGCCGACAGTCAAAGGAGACCCAGTACTTC.

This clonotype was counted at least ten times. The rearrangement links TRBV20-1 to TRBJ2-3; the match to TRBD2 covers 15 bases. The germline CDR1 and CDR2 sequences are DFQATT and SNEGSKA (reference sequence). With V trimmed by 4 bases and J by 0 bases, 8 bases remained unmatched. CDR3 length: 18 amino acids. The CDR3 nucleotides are TGCAGTGCTACGCCTTGGACTAGCGGGGGGGTTAGCACAGATACGCAGTATTTT. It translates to CSATPWTSGGVSTDTQYF.

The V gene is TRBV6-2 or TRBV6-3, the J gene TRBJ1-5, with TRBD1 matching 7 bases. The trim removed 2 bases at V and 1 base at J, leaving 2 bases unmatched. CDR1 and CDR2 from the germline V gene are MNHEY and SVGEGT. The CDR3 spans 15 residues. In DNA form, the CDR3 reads TGTGCCAGCAGTTACCAGGACAGGAGCAATCAGCCCCAGCATTTT. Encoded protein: CASSYQDRSNQPQHF.

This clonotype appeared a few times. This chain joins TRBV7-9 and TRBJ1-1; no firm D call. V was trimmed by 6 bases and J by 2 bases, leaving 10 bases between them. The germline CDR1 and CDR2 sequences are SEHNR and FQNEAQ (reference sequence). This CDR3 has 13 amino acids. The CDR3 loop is CASSIEGNTEAFF. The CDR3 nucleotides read TGTGCCAGCAGTATCGAGGGTAACACTGAAGCTTTCTTT.